One T cell receptor (beta chain) is described in this entry. Its matching antigen is unknown. The junction differs from germline at one of its ends, possibly a read error. This entry belongs to a study of cytomegalovirus exposure and HLA in healthy donors. As for the study in general: Around 200 million T cells yielded more than 95 million unique TCR beta sequences, as an earlier analysis found.

Everyone who donated was a healthy bone marrow donor. Findings and caveats of the study: The analysis excluded some indistinguishable V segments, including TRBV6-2 and TRBV6-3. Sequences of the TCR beta chain were said to predict the HLA-A and HLA-B alleles of most subjects accurately.

PCR used 60 Vbeta primers and 13 Jbeta primers. The method was immunoSEQ multiplex PCR; TCRdb's version includes in-frame clones alone and lacks a portion of them. The sample lists about 160,000 clones, approximately 76% seen once, with about 1.3% in the top ten. CDR1 is SGHAT, CDR2 FQNNGV, per germline. CDR3 length: 12 residues. The source is a man aged 55 to 70 in good health and CMV-seronegative. The gene calls are TRBV11-2 and TRBJ2-3; perhaps TRBD1 as D (5 bases). The sample was PBMCs. CDR3 sequence (DNA): TGTGCCAGCAGCGACAGCAGAGATACGCAGTATTTT. Translation: CASSDSRDTQYF.